These T cell receptor beta chains were read from a single sample in a study of monozygotic twins with inflammatory bowel disease. TCRdb reprocessed the 5' RACE reads and reports one entry per CDR3 protein, with no DNA. The sample data list approximately 340,000 distinct CDR3 sequences. Sequencing was performed on blood. All receptors come from a human donor with ulcerative colitis or Crohn's disease, or a healthy co-twin of an affected twin (not recorded which). Each CDR3 is given with its conserved first and last residue. Fields, in order: V gene, J gene, CDR3 protein.

V gene: TRBV7-2; J gene: TRBJ1-2; CDR3 protein: CASSLGASRRSGYTF
V gene: TRBV3-1; J gene: TRBJ2-3; CDR3 protein: CASSRKGDTDTQYF
V gene: TRBV19; J gene: TRBJ2-1; CDR3 protein: CASSNLRGGITDNEQFF
V gene: TRBV27; J gene: TRBJ1-1; CDR3 protein: CASWAYQGLNTEAFF
V gene: TRBV4-2; J gene: TRBJ2-7; CDR3 protein: CASSRGLSLGEQYF
V gene: TRBV24-1; J gene: TRBJ2-1; CDR3 protein: CATSDPLRRTNNEQFF
V gene: TRBV4-1; J gene: TRBJ2-2; CDR3 protein: CASSVYSNTGELFF
V gene: TRBV7-9; J gene: TRBJ1-4; CDR3 protein: CASSYGQGHDSEKLFF
V gene: TRBV4-1; J gene: TRBJ2-2; CDR3 protein: CASSQDAPPTGELFF
V gene: TRBV20-1; J gene: TRBJ1-6; CDR3 protein: CSAGSGGPRGRALHF
V gene: TRBV7-2; J gene: TRBJ2-1; CDR3 protein: CASSSVIHEQFF
V gene: TRBV30; J gene: TRBJ1-5; CDR3 protein: CAWSTRGYNQPQHF
V gene: TRBV6-1; J gene: TRBJ2-3; CDR3 protein: CASSETPSGGFDTQYF
V gene: TRBV20-1; J gene: TRBJ1-5; CDR3 protein: CSAVGSIGPYQPQHF
V gene: TRBV28; J gene: TRBJ1-2; CDR3 protein: CASSRGTSNGYTF
V gene: TRBV10-3; J gene: TRBJ2-1; CDR3 protein: CAINGGPPRLDEQFF
V gene: TRBV28; J gene: TRBJ1-5; CDR3 protein: CASSYGNQPQHF
V gene: TRBV3-1; J gene: TRBJ1-2; CDR3 protein: CASSQDQADNYGYTF
V gene: TRBV5-1; J gene: TRBJ2-7; CDR3 protein: CASSGGTGYISYEQYF
V gene: TRBV4-3; J gene: TRBJ2-3; CDR3 protein: CASSQAWGLGDTQYF
V gene: TRBV10-2; J gene: TRBJ2-3; CDR3 protein: CASRDRGGTDTQYF
V gene: TRBV6-1; J gene: TRBJ1-6; CDR3 protein: CASFDRVHPPLHF
V gene: TRBV20-1; J gene: TRBJ1-2; CDR3 protein: CSARPNYGYTF
V gene: TRBV7-2; J gene: TRBJ2-7; CDR3 protein: CASSSSREQYF
V gene: TRBV20-1; J gene: TRBJ1-2; CDR3 protein: CSARPNMGGYGYTF
V gene: TRBV5-1; J gene: TRBJ2-6; CDR3 protein: CASSVGGSGANVLTF
V gene: TRBV5-1; J gene: TRBJ2-2; CDR3 protein: CASSLDHPGELFF
V gene: TRBV2; J gene: TRBJ2-7; CDR3 protein: CASSVRSEQYF
V gene: TRBV7-3; J gene: TRBJ2-7; CDR3 protein: CASSFGGKYEQYF
V gene: TRBV7-7; J gene: TRBJ2-7; CDR3 protein: CASSLESHYEQYF
V gene: TRBV28; J gene: TRBJ1-1; CDR3 protein: CASILGQKAFF
V gene: TRBV28; J gene: TRBJ2-3; CDR3 protein: CASFADYTDTQYF
V gene: TRBV20-1; J gene: TRBJ2-7; CDR3 protein: CSASAGTGAYEQYF
V gene: TRBV5-1; J gene: TRBJ1-6; CDR3 protein: CASSSSGTTNSPLHF
V gene: TRBV7-2; J gene: TRBJ2-5; CDR3 protein: CASSLGGLAETQYF
V gene: TRBV20-1; J gene: TRBJ2-1; CDR3 protein: CSAATSGFYNEQFF
V gene: TRBV5-1; J gene: TRBJ2-7; CDR3 protein: CASSPRTSGPSYEQYF
V gene: TRBV27; J gene: TRBJ1-4; CDR3 protein: CASSYYEKLFF
V gene: TRBV7-9; J gene: TRBJ2-3; CDR3 protein: CASSPPGGIADTQYF
V gene: TRBV15; J gene: TRBJ1-5; CDR3 protein: CATSRDLSDRSNQPQHF
V gene: TRBV11-2; J gene: TRBJ2-6; CDR3 protein: CASSLSSSRSSGANVLTF